The 2 T cell receptor beta chains given below trace back to one sample, sequenced in a study of T cell repertoires in cytomegalovirus infection. Which antigens these TCRs recognize remains unknown. TCRdb redid the calling of the reads with MiXCR, one entry per CDR3 protein. The sample carries about 770,000 distinct CDR3 sequences, under 35% recorded once. Material: cultured CD8+ T cells from PBMCs, obtained from culture after CMV antigen stimulation. These receptors all come from a human donor in good health (CMV status not recorded). Some clones in this sample may be carry-over from other donors' samples.

This clonotype was seen ten or more times. This rearrangement joins TRBV6-1 to TRBJ2-7, with 9 bases aligning to TRBD2. V was clipped by 10 bases and J by 7 bases; unmatched bases: 14. In germline, CDR1 is MNHNS, CDR2 SASEGT. The CDR3 is 14 residues long. For the CDR3, the DNA is TGTGCCATCATAACTAGCGGGTATAGGAGGGAGCAGTACGTC. Residues: CAIITSGYRREQYV.

This chain connects TRBV2 to TRBJ2-3; 8 bases fit TRBD2. Per germline, CDR1 SNHLY and CDR2 FYNNEI. This CDR3 comprises 14 residues. The V gene end was trimmed by 1 base and the J gene end by 3 bases; junction bases not matched to a gene: 0. This CDR3 reads CASSEVAGTDTQYF. CDR3 DNA: TGTGCCAGCAGTGAAGTAGCGGGGACAGATACGCAGTATTTT. Supplemented by reference TRBV2 and TRBJ2-3, the full variable domain reads EPEVTQTPSHQVTQMGQEVILRCVPISNHLYFYWYRQILGQKVEFLVSFYNNEISEKSEIFDDQFSVERPDGSNFTLKIRSTKLEDSAMYFCASSEVAGTDTQYFGPGTRLTVL.